This T cell receptor (beta chain) is from a study of shared T cell receptors in the human thymus. Germline V gene data show CDR1 as MNHEY and CDR2 as SMNVEV (reference sequence). The ends were cut back, 8 bases at V and 5 bases at J, with 14 bases in the middle. The CDR3 consists of 13 residues. Sequenced by immunoSEQ multiplex PCR; TCRdb stores in-frame clones only, minus some. The data contain 600,000 to 900,000 clones, approximately 85% of them seen just once; the ten biggest clones take up roughly 0.01%. This sample was shared with a second study, whose subject was human thymus T cells.

The TCR was taken from a girl under three years old with a congenital heart defect. The chain recombines TRBV27 with TRBJ2-3; D is uncertain. Sequencing used thymocytes. CDR3 nucleotide sequence: TGTGCCAGCGAAGTCCAGAGAGGAGATACGCAGTATTTT. Translated: CASEVQRGDTQYF.